The 26 T cell receptor beta chains given below trace back to one sample, sequenced in a study of blood T cells in healthy people across ages. Combining a sample-barcoded 5' primer with a J-beta primer mix, a second PCR ran for about 7 to 11 cycles. In TCRdb, the 5' RACE reads were re-called with MiXCR into one record per CDR3 protein. The table shows 1.5 million to 1.8 million distinct CDR3 sequences, with around 40% occurring only once. Sequenced: blood. Every receptor here comes from a woman between 18 and 29 years old in good health.

The rearrangement uses TRBV4-1 and TRBJ2-7; TRBD2 is a possible D gene (6 bases). The CDR3 is made up of 18 amino acids. Germline CDR1 reads MGHRA; CDR2 reads YSYEKL. V gave up 4 bases and J gave up 7 bases, with 29 bases separating them. CDR3 bases: TGCGCCAGCAGCCTGCCTCGGGAGCGGCCCATTCTCTACAATGAGCAGTACTTC. Translating it yields CASSLPRERPILYNEQYF.

The chain couples TRBV4-1 to TRBJ1-5, with TRBD1 identical over 10 bases. V was pared by 4 bases and J by 5 bases, with 8 bases of the junction left unmatched. The CDR3 is made up of 16 amino acids. CDR1 and CDR2 from the germline V gene are MGHRA and YSYEKL. The CDR3, as DNA: TGCGCCAGCAGCCGCCGTCCCGGGACAGGGGATCAGCCCCAGCATTTT. Protein: CASSRRPGTGDQPQHF.

The chain employs TRBV18 and TRBJ1-1, with 8 bases aligning to TRBD1. Germline CDR1 KGHSH, CDR2 LQKENI. Trimming took 2 bases from V and 6 from J; bases not matched to a gene: 8. There are 15 residues in the CDR3. CDR3 DNA: TGTGCCAGCTCACCAGGACAGGGCCTCCTGGCTGAAGCTTTCTTT. Translation gives CASSPGQGLLAEAFF.

V and J are TRBV11-2 and TRBJ2-5; D is ambiguous. The CDR3 length is 15 residues. Looked up from germline, CDR1 is SGHAT and CDR2 is FQNNGV. The V and J ends lost 5 bases and 5 bases respectively, with 18 bases between them. CDR3 DNA: TGTGCCAGCAGCGCTCCTCTGCATGGTAGGGAGACCCAGTACTTC. Amino acid sequence: CASSAPLHGRETQYF.

V gene TRBV6-1 combines with J gene TRBJ1-4; no reliable D call. Trimming shortened V by 4 bases and J by 1 base, and 13 bases separated the two germline ends. Germline V gene data show CDR1 as MNHNS and CDR2 as SASEGT. CDR3 size: 16 residues. CDR3 protein: CASSAPSEETNEKLFF. DNA for the CDR3: TGTGCCAGCAGTGCCCCTTCAGAGGAAACTAATGAAAAACTGTTTTTT.

Only a few counts were recorded for this clonotype. The rearrangement joins TRBV5-1 to TRBJ2-3; TRBD1 matches 12 bases. This CDR3 has 15 residues. The germline gives CDR1 SGHRS, CDR2 YFSETQ. Unmatched junction bases numbered 9, after V lost 4 bases and J lost 9 bases. Here the CDR3 reads CASSEPGQGANTQYF. CDR3 sequence (DNA): TGCGCCAGCAGCGAACCGGGACAGGGGGCAAACACGCAGTATTTT.

The gene calls are TRBV4-3 and TRBJ2-7; 9 nucleotides align to TRBD1. The ends lost 3 bases at V and 4 bases at J; junction bases unmatched: 10. Per the germline V gene, CDR1 is LGHNA and CDR2 is YSLEER. The CDR3 has 16 amino acids. CDR3 loop: CASSQGEQGARYEQYF. CDR3 in DNA: TGCGCCAGCAGCCAGGGAGAACAGGGGGCGCGATACGAGCAGTACTTC.

The chain recombines TRBV12-3 or TRBV12-4 with TRBJ2-1; 10 nucleotides align to TRBD2. V lost 6 bases and J lost 10; bases outside the gene matches: 9. The CDR3 runs to 14 residues. The chain's CDR3 is CASRPLAGAYEQFF. DNA for the CDR3: TGTGCCAGCAGACCTCTAGCGGGAGCCTACGAGCAGTTCTTC.

This clonotype was found a few times. This chain links TRBV7-2 with TRBJ2-7, with TRBD1 identical over 7 bases. The V gene's germline CDR1 is SGHTA and CDR2 FQGNSA. Unmatched junction bases numbered 5, after V lost 2 bases and J lost 7 bases. The CDR3 length is 13 residues. The CDR3 region has the DNA TGTGCCAGCAGCTTAATCAGGGGGAGTGAGCAGTACTTC. Amino acid sequence: CASSLIRGSEQYF. The complete variable domain, with remaining parts taken from reference TRBV7-2 and TRBJ2-7, reads GAGVSQSPSNKVTEKGKDVELRCDPISGHTALYWYRQSLGQGLEFLIYFQGNSAPDKSGLPSDRFSAERTGGSVSTLTIQRTQQEDSAVYLCASSLIRGSEQYFGPGTRLTVT.

This clonotype has only a few counts. The chain recombines TRBV6-2 or TRBV6-3 with TRBJ1-6; D gene unclear. The V gene lost 6 bases and the J gene lost 6 bases, with 12 bases spanning the gap. CDR3 length: 14 amino acids. CDR1 is MNHEY and CDR2 is SVGEGT in the germline V gene. CDR3: CASRTVLLNSPLHF. The CDR3 coding sequence is TGTGCCAGCAGGACCGTCCTTCTTAATTCACCCCTCCACTTT.

The chain employs TRBV12-3 or TRBV12-4 and TRBJ2-1; D uncertain. Between the trimmed V and J ends, which lost 4 bases and 1 base, there was a span of 11 bases. The CDR3 is made up of 15 amino acids. The CDR3 nucleotides read TGTGCCAGCAGTTCACCCTGGGCGTCCTACAATGAGCAGTTCTTC. It codes for CASSSPWASYNEQFF.

This clonotype appeared a single time. This chain uses TRBV5-8 with TRBJ1-5; D is undetermined. This CDR3 is 14 amino acids long. Germline V gene sequence: CDR1 SGHTS, CDR2 YDEGEE. V was trimmed by 4 bases and J by 4 bases, leaving 12 bases between them. CDR3 coding DNA: TGTGCCAGCAGCCACCCGGGGATGAATCAGCCCCAGCATTTT. Protein sequence: CASSHPGMNQPQHF.

This chain uses TRBV9 with TRBJ2-2; D gene uncertain. The CDR3 spans 13 residues. Germline assignment: CDR1 SGDLS and CDR2 YYNGEE. V was shortened by 4 bases and J by 1 base, with 5 bases between the two germline ends. The CDR3 nucleotides read TGTGCCAGCAGCATCGGGAACACCGGGGAGCTGTTTTTT. Translation gives CASSIGNTGELFF.

This clonotype was seen only once. Sequence at one end of the junction differs from germline and may be a read error. DNA for the CDR3: TGTGCCTCCAGCAGAGATCGGGGTTCTCCTTACGAGCAGTACTTC. It codes for CASSRDRGSPYEQYF. The chain links TRBV15 to TRBJ2-7; TRBD2 is a possible D gene (5 bases). This CDR3 contains 15 residues. The V gene's germline CDR1 is LNHNV and CDR2 YYDKDF (reference sequence).

This clonotype was counted between two and nine times. The V call is TRBV9, the J call TRBJ2-7, with D possibly matching TRBD2 (6 bases). The CDR3 has 15 amino acids. Germline lookup yields CDR1 SGDLS and CDR2 YYNGEE. The ends were cut back, 3 bases at V and 0 bases at J, with 13 bases in the middle. CDR3 sequence reads: CASSESGSGSYEQYF. The CDR3 DNA reads TGTGCCAGCAGCGAATCCGGTAGCGGCTCCTACGAGCAGTACTTC.

This clonotype was counted only a few times. This chain uses TRBV20-1 with TRBJ2-3; 7 bases map to TRBD2. Looked up from germline, CDR1 is DFQATT and CDR2 is SNEGSKA (reference sequence). This CDR3 has 14 amino acids. The V segment lost 0 bases and the J segment 4 bases; nucleotides outside the gene matches: 4. CDR3 residues: CSARDHRGADTQYF. As DNA, the CDR3 is TGCAGTGCTAGAGATCACCGGGGGGCAGATACGCAGTATTTT.

J is TRBJ2-7 and V is TRBV7-2; unclear D gene. Deletions cut 1 base from V and 6 bases from J, with 10 bases between. Germline V CDR1 and CDR2: SGHTA, FQGNSA. CDR3 length: 13 residues. The CDR3 DNA reads TGTGCCAGCAGCTTAGATCGTTTTGGCGAGCAGTACTTC. Residues: CASSLDRFGEQYF.

The V call is TRBV6-6, the J call TRBJ2-1; 9 bases agree with TRBD1. Germline trimming cut 2 bases from V and 9 bases from J; bases unmatched to any gene: 5. The CDR3 loop spans 14 amino acids. Germline CDR1 reads MNHNY; CDR2 reads SVGAGI (reference sequence). Written as DNA, the CDR3 is TGTGCCAGCAGTTACGGGACAGGGATGGTTGAGCAGTTCTTC. It translates to CASSYGTGMVEQFF.

The CDR3 DNA reads as TGCAGTGCTAGGCCGGGACAGGGGTATTCACCCCTCCACTTT. Translation gives CSARPGQGYSPLHF. The chain links TRBV20-1 to TRBJ1-6, with 10 bases lining up with TRBD1. The germline V gene encodes CDR1 DFQATT and CDR2 SNEGSKA (reference sequence). The CDR3 length is 14 residues. V lost 3 bases to trimming and J lost 8 bases; unmatched junction nucleotides: 4.

The table lists this clonotype with a few counts. The chain joins TRBV3-1 to TRBJ2-1, with TRBD2 matching 11 bases. The end of the DNA fits TRBJ2-7 better, so the J call may be wrong. Germline CDR1 and CDR2: LGHDT and YNNKEL (reference sequence). The CDR3 length is 15 residues. The CDR3 region has the DNA TGTGCCAGCAGACTAACTAGCGGGGGCTACAATGAGCAGTACTTC. Protein: CASRLTSGGYNEQYF.

Ten or more counts support this clonotype. The chain recombines TRBV6-6 with TRBJ2-7, with 10 bases identical to TRBD2. The CDR3 has 14 amino acids. Germline CDR1 MNHNY, CDR2 SVGAGI (reference sequence). Losses at the gene ends were 6 bases for V and 4 bases for J; bases not matched to a gene: 6. The CDR3 DNA reads TGTGCCAGCAGCCCCGGGACTAGCGTTTACGAGCAGTACTTC. Protein: CASSPGTSVYEQYF.

This clonotype was detected a few times. V is TRBV24-1 and J is TRBJ1-4, with D possibly being TRBD1 (6 bases). The CDR3 loop spans 15 amino acids. The V gene lost 4 bases and the J gene lost 4 bases, with 12 bases spanning the gap. Per the germline V gene, CDR1 is KGHDR and CDR2 is SFDVKD. The DNA of the CDR3 is TGTGCCACCAGTGACGCCCGGGACATTAATGAAAAACTGTTTTTT. This sequence encodes CATSDARDINEKLFF.

V and J are TRBV4-1 and TRBJ2-7, with a tentative D call TRBD1 (6 bases). The V gene lost 1 base and the J gene lost 7 bases, with 11 bases spanning the gap. Germline V CDR1 and CDR2: MGHRA, YSYEKL. The CDR3 is 13 residues long. The CDR3 nucleotides are TGCGCCAGCAGCCAAGGGACAGTTGGTGAGCAGTACTTC. Its protein product is CASSQGTVGEQYF.

The chain joins TRBV20-1 to TRBJ1-2; D not certain. The length of the CDR3 is 12 residues. CDR1 is DFQATT, CDR2 SNEGSKA, per germline (reference sequence). Trimming left V 5 bases short and J 4 bases short, with 11 bases between. CDR3 in DNA: TGCAGTGCTTCTCGGGCCACCTATGGCTACACCTTC. Encoded protein: CSASRATYGYTF.

The V gene is TRBV20-1, the J gene TRBJ1-2; D gene uncertain. CDR3 size: 11 residues. V was pared by 1 base and J by 6 bases, with 6 bases between. Germline-derived CDR1 and CDR2 are DFQATT and SNEGSKA (reference sequence). The CDR3, as DNA: TGCAGTGCTAGAGTACGACATGGCTACACCTTC. It codes for CSARVRHGYTF.

This clonotype was counted ten times or more. The V gene is TRBV6-5, the J gene TRBJ2-3; 9 positions match TRBD1. Per germline, CDR1 MNHEY and CDR2 SVGAGI. There are 16 residues in the CDR3. Trimming at V came to 2 bases and at J to 5 bases, leaving 8 bases not matched to a gene. CDR3 nucleotide sequence: TGTGCCAGCAGTTACACCCGGACAGGGGCAGGAGATACGCAGTATTTT. As protein: CASSYTRTGAGDTQYF.